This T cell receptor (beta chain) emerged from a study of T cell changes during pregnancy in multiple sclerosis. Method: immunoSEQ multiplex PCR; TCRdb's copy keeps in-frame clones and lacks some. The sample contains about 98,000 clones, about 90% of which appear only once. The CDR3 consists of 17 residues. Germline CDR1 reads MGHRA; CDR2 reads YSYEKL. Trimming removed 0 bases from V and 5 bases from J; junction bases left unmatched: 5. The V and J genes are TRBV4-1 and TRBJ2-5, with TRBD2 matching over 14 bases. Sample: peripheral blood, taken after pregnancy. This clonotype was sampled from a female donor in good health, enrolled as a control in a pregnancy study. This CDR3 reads CASSQETSGRAGETQYF. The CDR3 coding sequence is TGCGCCAGCAGCCAAGAGACTAGCGGGAGGGCGGGGGAGACCCAGTACTTC.